This T cell receptor (beta chain) emerged from a study of T-cell memory formation after mild COVID-19. Across the study: For the most part, TCR clusters were specific to one donor. Findings of the study overall: Most CD4+ clones that shrank were in CM and EM, while CD8+ ones turned up in EMRA. CD4/CD8 balance held among clones contracting day 15 to 85, and later expanders leaned CD4+.

CDR3 length: 13 amino acids. Germline lookup yields CDR1 MNHEY and CDR2 SVGEGT. V lost 2 bases and J lost 4, with 8 bases in between. This clonotype was counted a few times. Antigen unknown. After 5'RACE with constant-segment primers, TCR alpha and TCR beta cDNA libraries carrying sample barcodes and UMIs were obtained. TCRdb redid the calling of the 5' RACE reads with MiXCR, one entry per CDR3 protein. The top ten hold 22% of the sample, which has roughly 300,000 distinct CDR3 sequences, approximately 15% seen once. This TCR came from a man aged 18 to 30 who had mild COVID-19 (a few samples of this study predate the infection). Cell type and time point are not known. What was sequenced was PBMCs or a T cell subset sorted from them (not recorded which). The chain recombines TRBV6-2 or TRBV6-3 with TRBJ1-2; D is undetermined. The CDR3 protein is CASSYPWTYGYTF. CDR3 nucleotides: TGTGCCAGCAGTTACCCATGGACCTATGGCTACACCTTC.